Each of the 20 T cell receptor beta chains below was sequenced from the same sample in a study of blood T cell repertoires in COVID-19. Using immunoSEQ multiplex PCR, the repertoire was profiled, and TCRdb retains in-frame clones only, with some absent. The data show roughly 400,000 clones, under 90% seen once. Material for sequencing was PBMCs or T cells enriched from blood (not recorded which). The receptors derive from a woman aged 30 to 39 who had recovered from COVID-19.

The CDR3 DNA reads TGTGCCAGCAGCCTAATAGGACTCGATCAGCCCCAGCATTTT. Translation gives CASSLIGLDQPQHF. This chain joins TRBV7-8 and TRBJ1-5; D gene uncertain. The CDR3 runs to 14 residues. Germline V gene data show CDR1 as SGHVS and CDR2 as FQNEAQ. The V gene lost 5 bases and the J gene lost 5 bases, with 13 bases spanning the gap.

This chain links TRBV7-9 with TRBJ2-4; D unclear. Germline CDR1 is SEHNR and CDR2 is FQNEAQ (reference sequence). There are 14 residues in the CDR3. V lost 3 bases to trimming and J lost 0 bases, with 6 bases between them. The CDR3 DNA sequence: TGTGCCAGCAGCTTGGCCCTAGCCAAAAACATTCAGTACTTC. Amino acids: CASSLALAKNIQYF.

This sequence joins TRBV24-1 and TRBJ2-2, with D unclear. Germline CDR1 reads KGHDR; CDR2 reads SFDVKD. V lost 2 bases to trimming and J lost 4 bases, with 16 bases between them. The CDR3 contains 17 residues. The CDR3 region is CATSDWLEEPGTGELFF. The CDR3, as DNA: TGTGCCACCAGTGATTGGCTAGAGGAGCCGGGCACCGGGGAGCTGTTTTTT.

The rearrangement joins TRBV7-9 to TRBJ2-7; tentatively, D is TRBD2 (5 bases). The CDR3 is made up of 16 amino acids. Germline loops: CDR1 SEHNR, CDR2 FQNEAQ (reference sequence). With 1 base removed from V and 0 bases from J, the gap between germline ends came to 13 bases. CDR3 protein: CASSLVGGGSSYEQYF. The CDR3 DNA sequence: TGTGCCAGCAGCTTAGTAGGCGGTGGGAGCTCCTACGAGCAGTACTTC.

The J gene is TRBJ1-2, the V gene TRBV5-1, with TRBD1 as a possible D gene (5 bases). Looked up from germline, CDR1 is SGHRS and CDR2 is YFSETQ. The CDR3 length is 13 residues. The V end lost 2 bases, the J end lost 8 bases, and 13 bases lay between the germline ends. CDR3 protein: CASSFESGDGYTF. CDR3 DNA sequence: TGCGCCAGCAGCTTTGAGAGCGGGGACGGCTACACCTTC.

V usage is TRBV9 and J usage is TRBJ1-1; D not resolved. The germline CDR1 and CDR2 sequences are SGDLS and YYNGEE. The CDR3 contains 15 residues. Trimming took off 4 bases at V and 0 bases at J, with 13 bases between the two ends. The CDR3 region is CASSPVANLNTEAFF. The CDR3 coding sequence is TGTGCCAGCAGCCCGGTTGCGAATTTGAACACTGAAGCTTTCTTT.

The chain joins TRBV14 to TRBJ1-2; D is unclear. Trimming shortened V by 1 base and J by 0 bases, and 12 bases separated the two germline ends. Germline V lookup: CDR1 SGHDN, CDR2 FVKESK. There are 16 residues in the CDR3. CDR3 in amino acids: CASSQAWENTNYGYTF. The DNA of the CDR3 is TGTGCCAGCAGCCAAGCGTGGGAGAATACTAACTATGGCTACACCTTC.

The chain uses TRBV5-8 and TRBJ2-3; 12 bases line up with TRBD2. Germline lookup yields CDR1 SGHTS and CDR2 YDEGEE. Unmatched junction bases numbered 4, after V lost 0 bases and J lost 2 bases. The CDR3 is made up of 17 amino acids. CDR3 DNA sequence: TGTGCCAGCAGCTTGGGGACTAGCGGGATAGTCACAGATACGCAGTATTTT. Amino acids: CASSLGTSGIVTDTQYF.

The chain uses TRBV2 and TRBJ1-4; TRBD1 matches 9 bases. Trimming removed 4 bases from V and 8 bases from J; junction bases left unmatched: 2. CDR1 is SNHLY, CDR2 FYNNEI, per germline. The CDR3 spans 13 residues. For the CDR3, the DNA is TGTGCCAGCAGTGGACAGGGGGGAGAAAAACTGTTTTTT. Protein sequence: CASSGQGGEKLFF.

The rearrangement joins TRBV11-2 to TRBJ1-4, with D perhaps TRBD1 (5 bases). CDR3 length: 17 residues. The V end lost 3 bases, the J end lost 7 bases, and 21 bases lay between the germline ends. The germline V gene encodes CDR1 SGHAT and CDR2 FQNNGV. CDR3 region: CASSFRDSSPAIEKLFF. CDR3 DNA: TGTGCCAGCAGCTTTCGGGACTCCTCCCCGGCGATTGAAAAACTGTTTTTT.

This clone was seen just once. This chain uses TRBV18 with TRBJ2-5, with 13 positions matching TRBD2. V gave up 4 bases and J gave up 4 bases; unmatched junction bases: 6. CDR1 is KGHSH, CDR2 LQKENI, per germline. This CDR3 comprises 16 residues. CDR3 DNA sequence: TGTGCCAGCTCACGTGGACTAGCGGGAGTGGGAGAGACCCAGTACTTC. Translating gives CASSRGLAGVGETQYF.

V gene TRBV5-8 combines with J gene TRBJ2-4, with a possible D match to TRBD1 (6 bases). CDR3 length equals 15 residues. Per germline, CDR1 SGHTS and CDR2 YDEGEE. Trimming shortened V by 8 bases and J by 0 bases, and 15 bases separated the two germline ends. This CDR3 is CASAGQGIAKNIQYF. CDR3 sequence (DNA): TGTGCCAGTGCGGGTCAGGGGATAGCCAAAAACATTCAGTACTTC.

The chain carries TRBV6-2 or TRBV6-3 and TRBJ2-1, with D maybe TRBD2 (6 bases). The CDR3 runs 15 residues. V shed 2 bases and J shed 3 bases, with 11 bases lying between them. Germline CDR1 MNHEY, CDR2 SVGEGT. The CDR3 DNA reads as TGTGCCAGCAGTTACCTCCGGGGGAGCTACAATGAGCAGTTCTTC. It is translated as CASSYLRGSYNEQFF.

This rearrangement joins TRBV5-8 to TRBJ1-2, with D perhaps TRBD1 (5 bases). Trimming removed 0 bases at V and 2 bases at J, with 20 bases between. Germline CDR1 reads SGHTS; CDR2 reads YDEGEE. CDR3 length: 18 amino acids. CDR3 sequence reads: CASSLGTLSGRGNYGYTF. CDR3 sequence (DNA): TGTGCCAGCAGCTTGGGAACTCTTAGCGGTCGGGGGAACTATGGCTACACCTTC.

V usage is TRBV6-5 and J usage is TRBJ1-5, with D hard to call. The germline V gene has CDR1 MNHEY and CDR2 SVGAGI. Deletions cut 8 bases from V and 1 base from J, with 12 bases between. The CDR3 has 14 residues. The DNA of the CDR3 is TGTGCCAGCGCCTATAGTTCGAGCAATCAGCCCCAGCATTTT. The encoded protein is CASAYSSSNQPQHF.

V is TRBV19 and J is TRBJ2-1; tentatively, D is TRBD2 (6 bases). Germline loops: CDR1 LNHDA, CDR2 SQIVND (reference sequence). Between the trimmed V and J ends, which lost 8 bases and 4 bases, there was a span of 12 bases. The length of the CDR3 is 13 residues. CDR3 protein: CASGTYLYNEQFF. CDR3 bases: TGTGCCAGTGGGACTTATCTATACAATGAGCAGTTCTTC.

The J gene is TRBJ2-7, the V gene TRBV7-9, with D perhaps TRBD1 (5 bases). Germline V gives CDR1 SEHNR, CDR2 FQNEAQ (reference sequence). This CDR3 is 15 amino acids long. Trimming removed 5 bases at V and 3 bases at J, with 17 bases between. The CDR3 region is CASSPNRTSNYEQYF. The CDR3 coding sequence is TGTGCCAGCAGCCCCAACAGGACGTCAAACTACGAGCAGTACTTC.

This chain links TRBV28 with TRBJ1-1; 7 nucleotides line up with TRBD1. With 1 base clipped from V and 0 bases from J, the junction kept 11 bases outside the gene matches. The CDR3 runs to 18 residues. The germline V gene encodes CDR1 MDHEN and CDR2 SYDVKM. CDR3 in amino acids: CASSLFSRGRGMNTEAFF. As DNA, the CDR3 is TGTGCCAGCAGTTTATTTTCTAGGGGGCGAGGGATGAACACTGAAGCTTTCTTT.

The chain couples TRBV7-8 to TRBJ1-4; D is perhaps TRBD1 (5 bases). CDR1 and CDR2 (germline): SGHVS, FQNEAQ. This CDR3 region has 15 residues. The ends were cut back, 5 bases at V and 7 bases at J, with 17 bases in the middle. CDR3 amino acids: CASSRGSGSTEKLFF. DNA for the CDR3: TGTGCCAGCAGCCGCGGGTCAGGGTCTACTGAAAAACTGTTTTTT.

The genes are TRBV11-2 and TRBJ2-5, with D tentatively TRBD1 (6 bases). CDR1 is SGHAT and CDR2 is FQNNGV in the germline V gene. The CDR3 runs to 15 residues. With 5 bases removed from V and 4 bases from J, the gap between germline ends came to 17 bases. CDR3 region: CASSRLRWGPETQYF. The CDR3 coding sequence is TGTGCCAGCAGCCGACTACGGTGGGGGCCAGAGACCCAGTACTTC.